The subject of this entry is one T cell receptor beta chain. The antigen is undetermined. This CDR3 spans 15 amino acids. The germline V gene has CDR1 SGHAT and CDR2 FQNNGV. Deletions cut 6 bases from V and 2 bases from J, with 14 bases between. Using immunoSEQ multiplex PCR, the repertoire was profiled, and TCRdb retains in-frame clones only, with some absent. The sample shows hundreds of thousands of clones, about 90% of them seen only once. The data originate from a study of cytomegalovirus exposure and HLA in healthy donors. Study results and limitations: Across donors, most TCRs were seen rarely, yet some public ones were widespread. The study listed some 160 cytomegalovirus-associated TCR beta chains.

Sequenced: PBMCs. The J gene is TRBJ2-1, the V gene TRBV11-2; D is tentatively TRBD1 or TRBD2 (6 bases each). This clonotype was obtained from a young woman in good health and CMV-seronegative. The DNA for the CDR3 is TGTGCCAGCAGTTGGGGGGCTATGCCCTACAATGAGCAGTTCTTC. It encodes CASSWGAMPYNEQFF.